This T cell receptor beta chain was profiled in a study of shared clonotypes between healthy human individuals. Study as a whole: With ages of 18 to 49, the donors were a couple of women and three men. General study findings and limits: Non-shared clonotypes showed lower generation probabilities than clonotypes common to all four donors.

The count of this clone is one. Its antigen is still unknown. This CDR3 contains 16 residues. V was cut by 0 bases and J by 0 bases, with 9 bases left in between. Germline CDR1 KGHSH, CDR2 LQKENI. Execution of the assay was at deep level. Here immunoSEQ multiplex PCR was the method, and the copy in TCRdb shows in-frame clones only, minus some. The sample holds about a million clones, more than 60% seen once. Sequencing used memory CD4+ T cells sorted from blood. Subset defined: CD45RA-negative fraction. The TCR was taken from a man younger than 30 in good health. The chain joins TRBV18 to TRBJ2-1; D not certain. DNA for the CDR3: TGTGCCAGCTCACCACCTAGACTGAGCTCCTACAATGAGCAGTTCTTC. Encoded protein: CASSPPRLSSYNEQFF.